This T cell receptor beta chain was sequenced for a study of blood T cells in healthy people across ages. Notes on the study in general: The diversity estimates, figures obtained from one million T cells, were considered underestimates.

This clonotype has more than one count but fewer than ten. What it binds is not known. Next came a second PCR, run for about 7 to 12 cycles, which used a sample-barcoded 5' primer along with a J-beta primer mix. MiXCR was run by TCRdb on the 5' RACE reads, yielding one entry per CDR3 protein. The table lists more than 700,000 distinct CDR3 sequences, about 53% of them singletons. CDR3 size: 13 residues. CDR1 and CDR2 from the germline V gene are SQVTM and ANQGSEA. V lost 7 bases and J lost 0, with 13 bases in between. The V call is TRBV29-1, the J call TRBJ2-7; a possible D gene is TRBD1 (6 bases). The receptor was isolated from a man older than 75 in good health. The sample comprised blood. CDR3 nucleotide sequence: TGCAGCGGTGGACAGAAAAGCTCCTACGAGCAGTACTTC. Its protein product is CSGGQKSSYEQYF.